This TCR beta chain was found in a study of blood T cell repertoires in COVID-19. Whole-study context: Sources were T cells, B-cell-depleted T cells, or PBMCs; the material itself was cDNA or gDNA.

This CDR3 comprises 13 residues. The V and J ends lost 6 bases and 0 bases respectively, with 8 bases between them. Germline V CDR1 and CDR2: MNHEY, SVGAGI. TCRdb keeps only in-frame clones here, not all; method: immunoSEQ multiplex PCR. The sample lists about 76,000 clones, around 80% occurring once. Sequenced: peripheral blood. V gene TRBV6-5 combines with J gene TRBJ1-1; perhaps TRBD1 as D (5 bases). The sequence came from a woman aged 55 to 70 with acute or convalescent COVID-19. The CDR3 DNA follows: TGTGCCAGCAGGGACACTATGAACACTGAAGCTTTCTTT. Translated: CASRDTMNTEAFF.